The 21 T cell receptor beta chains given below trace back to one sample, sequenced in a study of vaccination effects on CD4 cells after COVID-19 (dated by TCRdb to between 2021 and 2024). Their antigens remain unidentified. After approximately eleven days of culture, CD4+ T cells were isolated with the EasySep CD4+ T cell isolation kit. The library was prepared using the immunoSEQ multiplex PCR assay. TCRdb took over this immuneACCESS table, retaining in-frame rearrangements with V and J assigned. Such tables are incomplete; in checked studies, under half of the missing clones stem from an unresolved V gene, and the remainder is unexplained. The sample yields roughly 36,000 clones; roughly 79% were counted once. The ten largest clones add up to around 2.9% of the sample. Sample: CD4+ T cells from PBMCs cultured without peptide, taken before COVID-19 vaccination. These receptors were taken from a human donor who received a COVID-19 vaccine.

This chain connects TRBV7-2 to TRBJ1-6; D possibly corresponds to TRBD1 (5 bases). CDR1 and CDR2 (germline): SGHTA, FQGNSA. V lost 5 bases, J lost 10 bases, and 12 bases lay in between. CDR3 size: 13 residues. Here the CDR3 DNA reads TGTGCCAGCAGCCCCCGGAGGGACTCACCCCTCCACTTT. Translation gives CASSPRRDSPLHF.

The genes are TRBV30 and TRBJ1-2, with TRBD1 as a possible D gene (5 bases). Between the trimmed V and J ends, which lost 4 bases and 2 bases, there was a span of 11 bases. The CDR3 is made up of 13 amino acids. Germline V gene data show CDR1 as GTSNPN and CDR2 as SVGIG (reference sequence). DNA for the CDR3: TGTGCCTGGAAAGGGCAGGGCAACTATGGCTACACCTTC. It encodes CAWKGQGNYGYTF.

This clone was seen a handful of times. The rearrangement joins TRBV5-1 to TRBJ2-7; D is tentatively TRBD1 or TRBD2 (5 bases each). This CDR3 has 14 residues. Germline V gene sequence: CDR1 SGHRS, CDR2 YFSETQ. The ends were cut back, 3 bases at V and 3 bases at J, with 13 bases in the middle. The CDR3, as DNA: TGCGCCAGCAGCTCCTCGGGGCAGGACTACGAGCAGTACTTC. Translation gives CASSSSGQDYEQYF.

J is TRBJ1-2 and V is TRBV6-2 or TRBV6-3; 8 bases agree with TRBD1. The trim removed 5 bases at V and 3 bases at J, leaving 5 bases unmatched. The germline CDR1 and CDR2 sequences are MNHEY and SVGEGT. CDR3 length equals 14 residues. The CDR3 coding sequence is TGTGCCAGCAGTCGAGACAGGGGAGACTATGGCTACACCTTC. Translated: CASSRDRGDYGYTF.

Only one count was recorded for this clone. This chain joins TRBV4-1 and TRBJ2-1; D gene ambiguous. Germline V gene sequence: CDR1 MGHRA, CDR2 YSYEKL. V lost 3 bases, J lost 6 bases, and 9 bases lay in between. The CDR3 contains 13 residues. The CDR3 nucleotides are TGCGCCAGCAGCCAGCAACGAGGCAATGAGCAGTTCTTC. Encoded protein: CASSQQRGNEQFF.

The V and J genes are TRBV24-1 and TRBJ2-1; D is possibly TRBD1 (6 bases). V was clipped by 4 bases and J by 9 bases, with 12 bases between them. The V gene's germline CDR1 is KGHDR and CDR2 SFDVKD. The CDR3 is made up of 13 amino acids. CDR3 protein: CATSERARGEQFF. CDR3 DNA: TGTGCCACCAGTGAAAGGGCCAGGGGTGAGCAGTTCTTC.

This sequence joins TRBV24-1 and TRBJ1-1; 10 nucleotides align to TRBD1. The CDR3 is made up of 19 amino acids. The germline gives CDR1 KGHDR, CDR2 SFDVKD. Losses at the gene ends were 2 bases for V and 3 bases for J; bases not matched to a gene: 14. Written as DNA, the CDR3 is TGTGCCACCAGTGATTCTCGATCCCGACAGGGGGCGCGGGACACTGAAGCTTTCTTT. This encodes CATSDSRSRQGARDTEAFF.

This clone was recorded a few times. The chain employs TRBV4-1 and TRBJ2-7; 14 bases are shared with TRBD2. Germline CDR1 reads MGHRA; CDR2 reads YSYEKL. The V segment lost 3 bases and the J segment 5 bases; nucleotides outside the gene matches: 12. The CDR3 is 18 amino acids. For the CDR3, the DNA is TGCGCCAGCAGCCAGGGGGGACTAGCGGGAGATGGGCGGCACGAGCAGTACTTC. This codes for CASSQGGLAGDGRHEQYF.

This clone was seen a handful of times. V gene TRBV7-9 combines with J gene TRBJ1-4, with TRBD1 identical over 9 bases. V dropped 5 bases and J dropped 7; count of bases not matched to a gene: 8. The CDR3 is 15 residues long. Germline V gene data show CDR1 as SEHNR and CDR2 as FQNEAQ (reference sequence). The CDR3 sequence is CASSPGDRDGEKLFF. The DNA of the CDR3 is TGTGCCAGCAGCCCCGGGGACAGGGACGGTGAAAAACTGTTTTTT.

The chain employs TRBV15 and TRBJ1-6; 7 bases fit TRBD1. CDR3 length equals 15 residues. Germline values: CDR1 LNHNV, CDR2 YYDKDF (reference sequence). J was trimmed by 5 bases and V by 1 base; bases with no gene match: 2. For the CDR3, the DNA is TGTGCCACCAGCAGAGGGGACAGAAATAATTCACCCCTCCACTTT. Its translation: CATSRGDRNNSPLHF.

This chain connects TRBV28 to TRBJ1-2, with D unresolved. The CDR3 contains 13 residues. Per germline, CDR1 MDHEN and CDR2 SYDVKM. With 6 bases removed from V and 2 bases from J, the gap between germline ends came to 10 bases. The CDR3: CASSPAGNYGYTF. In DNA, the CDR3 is TGTGCCAGCAGCCCCGCTGGAAACTATGGCTACACCTTC.

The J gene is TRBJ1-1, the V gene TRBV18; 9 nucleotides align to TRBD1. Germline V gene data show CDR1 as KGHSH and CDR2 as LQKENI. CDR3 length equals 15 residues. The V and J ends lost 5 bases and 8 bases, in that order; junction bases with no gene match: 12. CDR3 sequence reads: CASSSPGTGRTEAFF. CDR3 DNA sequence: TGTGCCAGCTCATCGCCCGGGACAGGGAGGACCGAAGCTTTCTTT.

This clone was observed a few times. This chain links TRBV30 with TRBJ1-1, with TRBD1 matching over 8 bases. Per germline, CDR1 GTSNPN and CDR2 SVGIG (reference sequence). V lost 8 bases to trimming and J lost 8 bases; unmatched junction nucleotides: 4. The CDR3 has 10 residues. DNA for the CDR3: TGTGCCACAGGGGGGCGAGAAGCTTTCTTT. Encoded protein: CATGGREAFF. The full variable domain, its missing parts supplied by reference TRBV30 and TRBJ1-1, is SQTIHQWPATLVQPVGSPLSLECTVEGTSNPNLYWYRQAAGRGLQLLFYSVGIGQISSEVPQNLSASRPQDRQFILSSKKLLLSDSGFYLCATGGREAFFGQGTRLTVV.

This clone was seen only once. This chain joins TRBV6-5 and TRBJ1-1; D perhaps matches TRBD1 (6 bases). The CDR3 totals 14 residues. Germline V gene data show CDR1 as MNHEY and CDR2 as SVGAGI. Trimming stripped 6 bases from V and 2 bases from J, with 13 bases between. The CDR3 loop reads CASSRGGANTEAFF. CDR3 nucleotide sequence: TGTGCCAGCAGCCGCGGGGGGGCTAACACTGAAGCTTTCTTT.

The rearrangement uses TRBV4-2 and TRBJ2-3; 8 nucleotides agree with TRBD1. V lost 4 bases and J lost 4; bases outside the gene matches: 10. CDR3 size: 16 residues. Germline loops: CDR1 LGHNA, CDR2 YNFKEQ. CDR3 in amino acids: CASSPTAGGHADTQYF. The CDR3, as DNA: TGTGCCAGCAGCCCGACAGCAGGGGGCCATGCAGATACGCAGTATTTT.

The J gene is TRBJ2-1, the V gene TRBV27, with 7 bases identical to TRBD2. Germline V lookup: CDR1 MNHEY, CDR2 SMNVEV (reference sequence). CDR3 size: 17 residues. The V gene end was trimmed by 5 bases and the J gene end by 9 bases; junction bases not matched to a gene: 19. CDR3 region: CASSPGTGTKGSAEQFF. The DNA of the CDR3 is TGTGCCAGCAGTCCAGGAACCGGGACTAAGGGTAGCGCTGAGCAGTTCTTC.

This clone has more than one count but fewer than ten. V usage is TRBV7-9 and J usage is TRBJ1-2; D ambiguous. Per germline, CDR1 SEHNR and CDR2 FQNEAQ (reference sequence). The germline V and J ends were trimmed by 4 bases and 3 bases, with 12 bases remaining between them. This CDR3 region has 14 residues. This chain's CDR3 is CASSYPLNDYGYTF. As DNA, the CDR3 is TGTGCCAGCAGCTACCCCCTGAACGACTATGGCTACACCTTC.

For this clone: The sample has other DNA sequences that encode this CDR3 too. The CDR3 bases are TGTGCCTGGAGTCGACAGGGCGGCTACACCTTC. Residues: CAWSRQGGYTF. The V gene is TRBV30, the J gene TRBJ1-2; 7 bases are a match to TRBD1. Per germline, CDR1 GTSNPN and CDR2 SVGIG (reference sequence). The CDR3 extends over 11 amino acids. V gave up 2 bases and J gave up 8 bases; unmatched junction bases: 2.

CDR3 loop: CASTGSTEAFF. The CDR3 DNA reads as TGTGCCAGCACAGGTTCTACTGAAGCTTTCTTT. The chain recombines TRBV6-5 with TRBJ1-1; no firm D call. V lost 7 bases, J lost 5 bases, and 8 bases lay in between. Germline values: CDR1 MNHEY, CDR2 SVGAGI. The CDR3 runs 11 residues.

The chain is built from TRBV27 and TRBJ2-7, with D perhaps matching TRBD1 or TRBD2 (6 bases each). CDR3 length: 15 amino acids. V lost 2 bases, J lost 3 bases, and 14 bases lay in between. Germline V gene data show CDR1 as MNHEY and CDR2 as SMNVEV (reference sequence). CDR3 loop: CASSLKGGLGYEQYF. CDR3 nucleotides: TGTGCCAGCAGTTTAAAAGGGGGGCTTGGCTACGAGCAGTACTTC.

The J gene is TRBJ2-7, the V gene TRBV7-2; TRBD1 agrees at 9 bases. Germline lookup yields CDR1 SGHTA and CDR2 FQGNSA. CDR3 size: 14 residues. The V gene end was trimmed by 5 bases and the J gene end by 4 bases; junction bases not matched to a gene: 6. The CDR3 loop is CASSPGTGIYEQYF. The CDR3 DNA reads TGTGCCAGCAGCCCTGGGACAGGGATATACGAGCAGTACTTC.